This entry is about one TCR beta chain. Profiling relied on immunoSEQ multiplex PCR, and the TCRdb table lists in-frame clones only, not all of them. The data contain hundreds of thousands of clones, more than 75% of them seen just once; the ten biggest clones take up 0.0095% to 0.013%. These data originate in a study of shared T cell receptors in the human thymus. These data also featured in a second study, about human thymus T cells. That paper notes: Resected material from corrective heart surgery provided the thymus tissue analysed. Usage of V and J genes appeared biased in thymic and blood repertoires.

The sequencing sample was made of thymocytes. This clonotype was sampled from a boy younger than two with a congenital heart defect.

The CDR3 DNA is TGTGCCAGCAGTGAACTCCCGACTAGCGGGAAGGTCAATGAGCAGTTCTTC. As protein: CASSELPTSGKVNEQFF. The rearrangement uses TRBV25-1 and TRBJ2-1; TRBD2 matches 11 bases. CDR1 is MGHDK, CDR2 SYGVNS, per germline. V was clipped by 2 bases and J by 6 bases; unmatched bases: 9. The CDR3 contains 17 residues.